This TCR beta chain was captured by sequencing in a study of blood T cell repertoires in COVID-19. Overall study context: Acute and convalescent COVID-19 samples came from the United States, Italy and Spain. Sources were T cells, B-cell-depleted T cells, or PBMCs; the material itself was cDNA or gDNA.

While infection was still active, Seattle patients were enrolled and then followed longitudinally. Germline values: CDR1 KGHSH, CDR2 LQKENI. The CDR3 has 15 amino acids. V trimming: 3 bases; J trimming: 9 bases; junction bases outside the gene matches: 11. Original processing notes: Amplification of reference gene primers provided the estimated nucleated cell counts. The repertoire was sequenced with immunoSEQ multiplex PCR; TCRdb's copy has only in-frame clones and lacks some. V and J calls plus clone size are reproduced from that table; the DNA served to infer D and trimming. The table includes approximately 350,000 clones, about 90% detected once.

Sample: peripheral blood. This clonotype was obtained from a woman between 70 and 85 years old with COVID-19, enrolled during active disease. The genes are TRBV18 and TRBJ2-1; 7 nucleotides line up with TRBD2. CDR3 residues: CASSPLTGGSGEQFF. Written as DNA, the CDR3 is TGTGCCAGCTCACCTCTAACGGGGGGTTCTGGTGAGCAGTTCTTC.